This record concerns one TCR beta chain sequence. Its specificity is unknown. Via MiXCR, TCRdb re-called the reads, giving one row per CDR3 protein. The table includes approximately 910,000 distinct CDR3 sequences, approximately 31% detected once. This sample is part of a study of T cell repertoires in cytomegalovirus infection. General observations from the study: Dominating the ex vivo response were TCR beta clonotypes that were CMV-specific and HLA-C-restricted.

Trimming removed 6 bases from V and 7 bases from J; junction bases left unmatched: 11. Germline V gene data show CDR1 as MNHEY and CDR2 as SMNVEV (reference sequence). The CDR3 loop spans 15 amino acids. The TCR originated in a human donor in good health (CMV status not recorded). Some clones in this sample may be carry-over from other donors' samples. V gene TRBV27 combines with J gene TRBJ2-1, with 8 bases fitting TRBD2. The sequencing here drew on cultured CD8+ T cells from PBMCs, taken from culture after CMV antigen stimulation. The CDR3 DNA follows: TGTGCCAGCAGCCTTATCGGGGGGGCCGAGAATGAGCAGTTCTTC. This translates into CASSLIGGAENEQFF.